The rows below give T cell receptor beta chains drawn from one sample of a study of blood T cell repertoires in COVID-19. The assay was immunoSEQ multiplex PCR, and TCRdb's table has in-frame clones only and misses some. The table has 150,000 to 200,000 clones, over 70% seen once. Source material: PBMCs or T cells enriched from blood (not recorded which). Receptors were obtained from a man in his sixties who had been exposed to COVID-19. Both conserved end residues are part of each CDR3. The D gene is left open where the match is weak. Only some rows state a clone size, as once, few, many or a class for expanded clones.

. | . | TRBJ2-1 | TRBV3-1/TRBV3-2 | CASSQAVSGGAEQFF | TGTGCCAGCAGCCAAGCCGTTAGCGGAGGGGCGGAGCAGTTCTTC
. | . | TRBJ2-5 | TRBV27 | CASSLSRGSGETQYF | TGTGCCAGCAGTTTATCTAGGGGGTCGGGAGAGACCCAGTACTTC
. | . | TRBJ1-4 | TRBV27 | CASSFESLRHEKLFF | TGTGCCAGCAGTTTTGAGTCCCTCAGGCATGAAAAACTGTTTTTT
. | . | TRBJ1-4 | TRBV6-5 | CASSYSSGGKLFF | TGTGCCAGCAGTTACTCCTCGGGGGGAAAACTGTTTTTT
once | . | TRBJ2-5 | TRBV6-2/TRBV6-3 | CASSRHGKTGETQYF | TGTGCCAGCAGTCGACACGGAAAAACGGGGGAGACCCAGTACTTC
once | . | TRBJ1-5 | TRBV10-3 | CAISEDRGRGQPQHF | TGTGCCATCAGTGAGGATCGAGGTAGGGGTCAGCCCCAGCATTTT
. | TRBD1 | TRBJ1-4 | TRBV18 | CASSPGQPNEKLFF | TGTGCCAGCTCACCGGGACAGCCTAATGAAAAACTGTTTTTT
once | . | TRBJ2-7 | TRBV6-1 | CASSEGNSIQQYF | TGTGCCAGCAGTGAAGGTAATAGTATCCAGCAGTACTTC
. | TRBD2 | TRBJ2-5 | TRBV9 | CASSVDSSGSLLETQYF | TGTGCCAGCAGCGTGGACTCTAGCGGGAGTTTGCTAGAGACCCAGTACTTC
. | TRBD1 | TRBJ1-2 | TRBV18 | CASSPLDRGDYGYTF | TGTGCCAGCTCACCACTCGACAGGGGGGACTATGGCTACACCTTC
. | . | TRBJ1-2 | TRBV5-4 | CASSSIGDTGRDGYTF | TGTGCCAGCAGCTCGATCGGGGACACAGGGAGGGATGGCTACACCTTC
. | . | TRBJ1-3 | TRBV28 | CASNRGTYGNTIYF | TGTGCCAGCAACCGCGGGACGTATGGAAACACCATATATTTT
. | . | TRBJ1-6 | TRBV12-3/TRBV12-4 | CASSQGWNSPLHF | TGTGCCAGCAGCCAGGGTTGGAATTCACCCCTCCACTTT